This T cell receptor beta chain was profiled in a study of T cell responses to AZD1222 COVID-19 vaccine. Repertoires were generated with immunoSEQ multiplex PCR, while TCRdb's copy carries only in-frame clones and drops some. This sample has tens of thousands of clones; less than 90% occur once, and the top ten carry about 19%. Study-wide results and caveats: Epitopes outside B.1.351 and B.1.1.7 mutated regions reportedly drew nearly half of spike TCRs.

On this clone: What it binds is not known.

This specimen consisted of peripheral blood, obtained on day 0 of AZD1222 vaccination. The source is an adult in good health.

CDR3: CASSLPPGRKGQYF. The CDR3 nucleotides are TGTGCCAGCAGTTTACCCCCAGGGAGGAAAGGCCAGTACTTC. This chain connects TRBV28 to TRBJ2-7; TRBD2 might be the D (6 bases). Deletions cut 2 bases from V and 10 bases from J, with 18 bases between. The CDR3 totals 14 residues. Looked up from germline, CDR1 is MDHEN and CDR2 is SYDVKM.